The 14 T cell receptor beta chains below all came from one sample that was sequenced in a study of human T cells and chemical hapten exposure. Each CDR3 protein is one row after TCRdb ran MiXCR on the RACE reads. The data show roughly 380,000 distinct CDR3 sequences, with 5% to 6.5% seen just once and just over 2.5% held by the top ten. The time point is: pre-sensitization, week 0. The treatment was: therapeutic diphenylcyclopropenone sensitization with weekly scalp DPC. Material: whole blood, obtained in connection with sensitization to the hapten diphenylcyclopropenone (DPC). The receptors were sampled from a woman in her fifties or sixties with alopecia areata. Some clones in this sample may be carry-over from other donors' samples.

In its sample, this clonotype was seen many times. The V call is TRBV6-2 or TRBV6-3, the J call TRBJ2-7; TRBD1 is a possible D gene (6 bases). The V and J ends lost 5 bases and 5 bases respectively, with 10 bases between them. CDR3 length equals 12 residues. CDR1 is MNHEY and CDR2 is SVGEGT in the germline V gene. The CDR3 loop reads CASSAGDHEQYF. CDR3 in DNA: TGTGCCAGCAGTGCAGGGGACCACGAGCAGTACTTC.

In this sample, this clonotype turned up a few times. The chain combines TRBV5-4 with TRBJ2-7; D is unresolved. This CDR3 has 15 residues. The germline V and J ends were trimmed by 0 bases and 4 bases, with 14 bases remaining between them. Germline V CDR1 and CDR2: SGHNT, YYREEE (reference sequence). The CDR3 loop is CASSLDAVGPYEQYF. In DNA form, the CDR3 reads TGTGCCAGCAGCTTGGACGCGGTCGGACCGTACGAGCAGTACTTC.

This clonotype was seen a handful of times. This sequence joins TRBV6-5 and TRBJ2-1; 14 bases map to TRBD2. Germline CDR1 and CDR2: MNHEY and SVGAGI. Trimming removed 4 bases from V and 0 bases from J; junction bases left unmatched: 8. The length of the CDR3 is 19 residues. CDR3 nucleotide sequence: TGTGCCAGCAGTTCGCCGGGACTAGCGGGGGTGTCCTCCTACAATGAGCAGTTCTTC. Encoded protein: CASSSPGLAGVSSYNEQFF.

This clonotype was observed many times. V usage is TRBV12-3 or TRBV12-4 and J usage is TRBJ1-1; D not resolved. V was shortened by 3 bases and J by 3 bases, with 11 bases between the two germline ends. CDR3 length: 14 residues. The CDR3 reads CASSLVPEHTEAFF. The CDR3, as DNA: TGTGCCAGCAGTTTGGTGCCAGAACACACTGAAGCTTTCTTT.

At least ten counts were recorded for this clonotype. This chain links TRBV20-1 with TRBJ2-6; D may be TRBD1 (7 bases). Germline CDR1 and CDR2: DFQATT and SNEGSKA (reference sequence). The CDR3 has 14 residues. V lost 5 bases and J lost 4, with 12 bases in between. The CDR3, as DNA: TGCAGTGCTGCTGCAGGGGGGGGGGCCAACGTCCTGACTTTC. Protein: CSAAAGGGANVLTF.

This clonotype was detected ten times or more. The CDR3 sequence is CASSLGPSGNSPLHF. The CDR3 nucleotides are TGTGCCAGCAGTTTAGGACCCAGCGGTAATTCACCCCTCCACTTT. The chain employs TRBV28 and TRBJ1-6; D unclear. Germline-derived CDR1 and CDR2 are MDHEN and SYDVKM. V dropped 2 bases and J dropped 6 bases, with 11 bases sitting between them. This CDR3 has 15 residues.

This clonotype has ten or more counts. J is TRBJ2-7 and V is TRBV9; a possible D gene is TRBD2 (6 bases). Trimming cost V 3 bases and J 7 bases, with 17 bases left between them. The CDR3 contains 14 residues. CDR1 and CDR2 from the germline V gene are SGDLS and YYNGEE. CDR3 coding DNA: TGTGCCAGCAGCGACCCAGGGCAGCGGGCGGAGCAGTACTTC. Translation gives CASSDPGQRAEQYF. The full variable domain, in which reference TRBV9 and TRBJ2-7 provide the parts outside the CDR3, is DSGVTQTPKHLITATGQRVTLRCSPRSGDLSVYWYQQSLDQGLQFLIQYYNGEERAKGNILERFSAQQFPDLHSELNLSSLELGDSALYFCASSDPGQRAEQYFGPGTRLTVT.

The chain couples TRBV5-1 to TRBJ2-3; 9 bases are shared with TRBD2. The trim removed 0 bases at V and 2 bases at J, leaving 4 bases unmatched. The CDR3 runs to 16 residues. Germline CDR1 SGHRS, CDR2 YFSETQ. CDR3 sequence (DNA): TGCGCCAGCAGCTTGGGGGCTAGCGGGGTCACAGATACGCAGTATTTT. Amino acid sequence: CASSLGASGVTDTQYF.

Many counts were recorded for this clonotype. This chain links TRBV20-1 with TRBJ2-3; D call uncertain. Germline V gene sequence: CDR1 DFQATT, CDR2 SNEGSKA (reference sequence). This CDR3 spans 15 amino acids. V lost 0 bases and J lost 2, with 12 bases in between. CDR3 nucleotides: TGCAGTGCTAGAGATCCCAGACCCTACACAGATACGCAGTATTTT. Translating gives CSARDPRPYTDTQYF.

This clonotype was detected many times. The V call is TRBV5-1, the J call TRBJ2-4; 10 nucleotides match TRBD2. The ends lost 0 bases at V and 6 bases at J; junction bases unmatched: 0. The CDR3 spans 14 residues. Germline V gene sequence: CDR1 SGHRS, CDR2 YFSETQ. CDR3 protein: CASSLASGGNIQYF. As DNA, the CDR3 is TGCGCCAGCAGCTTGGCTAGCGGGGGAAACATTCAGTACTTC.

This clonotype was counted ten times or more. The rearrangement links TRBV5-6 to TRBJ1-2, with D unclear. V gave up 2 bases and J gave up 7 bases, with 12 bases separating them. The CDR3 contains 13 residues. Germline-derived CDR1 and CDR2 are SGHDT and YYEEEE. The CDR3 sequence: CASSLLPNSGYTF. The CDR3 nucleotides are TGTGCCAGCAGCTTACTCCCGAACAGTGGCTACACCTTC.

This clonotype was counted only a few times. This chain connects TRBV5-4 to TRBJ2-7; no firm D call. The germline CDR1 and CDR2 sequences are SGHNT and YYREEE (reference sequence). The CDR3 consists of 13 residues. Trimming stripped 3 bases from V and 5 bases from J, with 12 bases between. Here the CDR3 reads CASSSGSTDEQYF. CDR3 sequence (DNA): TGTGCCAGCAGCTCCGGCAGTACGGACGAGCAGTACTTC.

The table lists this clonotype with many counts. The chain employs TRBV6-2 or TRBV6-3 and TRBJ2-1; TRBD2 aligns across 12 bases. Germline V gene data show CDR1 as MNHEY and CDR2 as SVGEGT. The CDR3 loop spans 15 amino acids. Losses at the gene ends were 2 bases for V and 7 bases for J; bases not matched to a gene: 3. The DNA of the CDR3 is TGTGCCAGCAGTTACGGACTAGCGGGAATGAATGAGCAGTTCTTC. Amino acids: CASSYGLAGMNEQFF.

This clonotype was seen many times. This sequence joins TRBV7-2 and TRBJ2-5; D is unresolved. Germline V gene sequence: CDR1 SGHTA, CDR2 FQGNSA. V lost 5 bases and J lost 5, with 9 bases in between. This CDR3 is built from 12 residues. The CDR3 DNA reads TGTGCCAGCAGCCATGGCGGCGAGACCCAGTACTTC. This sequence encodes CASSHGGETQYF.